This is a list of T cell receptor beta chains from one sample in a study of cytotoxic CD8 clonotypes in ibrutinib-treated CLL. TCRdb keeps only in-frame clones here, not all; method: immunoSEQ multiplex PCR. Counted here are tens of thousands of clones, around 78% occurring once; the ten biggest clones make up less than 45%. This material consisted of PBMCs, taken after 24 months of ibrutinib treatment. These TCRs come from a human donor with chronic lymphocytic leukemia. The CDR3 runs from the conserved cysteine through the conserved F or W. A D gene is named only where the DNA matches it firmly. Size is stated for part of the rows, as once, few or many counts, or as a class when the clone is expanded.

j_call,d_call,clone_size,v_call,cdr3_nt,cdr3_aa
TRBJ1-2,NA,NA,TRBV7-9,TGTGCCAGCAGCCCCGACAGCGCTTATGGCTACACCTTC,CASSPDSAYGYTF
TRBJ2-4,TRBD1,NA,TRBV19,TGTGCCAGTAGTCCAGGGACAGGACTCAACATTCAGTACTTC,CASSPGTGLNIQYF
TRBJ1-1,NA,medium-sized,TRBV18,TGTGCCAGCTCACCCTTACCGGGGGACAAGAACACTGAAGCTTTCTTT,CASSPLPGDKNTEAFF
TRBJ2-1,TRBD1,NA,TRBV5-4,TGTGCCAGCAGCCCTCCAGGGGGCAGGTCCTACAATGAGCAGTTCTTC,CASSPPGGRSYNEQFF
TRBJ2-7,NA,NA,TRBV28,TGTGCCAGCAGTTCGAACCTAATGTGGAAGCCAGAACTTTACGAGCAGTACTTC,CASSSNLMWKPELYEQYF
TRBJ2-1,TRBD1,NA,TRBV28,TGTGCCAGCAGTTTCCCAGACAGGGTCAGGATCCGTGAGCAGTTCTTC,CASSFPDRVRIREQFF
TRBJ2-7,TRBD1,once,TRBV7-7,TGTGCCAGCAGCTTAAGGGACAGGAAAACCCGCTACGAGCAGTACTTC,CASSLRDRKTRYEQYF
TRBJ2-2,NA,NA,TRBV5-4,TGTGCCAGCAGCTTCGGACTGATTTCCGGGGAGCTGTTTTTT,CASSFGLISGELFF
TRBJ2-1,NA,NA,TRBV9,TGTGCCAGCAGCGTCTCAGGGGCCCGCTCCTACAATGAGCAGTTCTTC,CASSVSGARSYNEQFF
TRBJ1-2,NA,once,TRBV30,TGTGCCTGGGCTCGACAGTCCTATGGCTACACCTTC,CAWARQSYGYTF
TRBJ1-1,NA,once,TRBV11-2,TGTGCCAGCAGCTTAGATTTTTTCCCGATGAACACTGAAGCTTTCTTT,CASSLDFFPMNTEAFF
TRBJ2-3,NA,NA,TRBV18,TGTGCCAGCTCACCATCAGATACGCAGTATTTT,CASSPSDTQYF
TRBJ1-2,NA,few,TRBV6-1,TGTGCCAGCAGCACCTATCTGGAGGGGGTTTATGGCTACACCTTC,CASSTYLEGVYGYTF
TRBJ2-3,NA,NA,TRBV4-1,TGCGCCAGCAGCCAAAGGACTCCCAGTAGCACAGATACGCAGTATTTT,CASSQRTPSSTDTQYF
TRBJ1-1,NA,NA,TRBV28,TGTGCCAGCACAACAGAGATGAACACTGAAGCTTTCTTT,CASTTEMNTEAFF
TRBJ2-5,NA,NA,TRBV10-2,TGCGCCAGCAGTGTAGCGGACCAAGAGACCCAGTACTTC,CASSVADQETQYF
TRBJ1-1,TRBD1,NA,TRBV28,TGTGCCAGCAGTCAACAACGGACAGGGGTGGTCGAAGCTTTCTTT,CASSQQRTGVVEAFF
TRBJ2-7,NA,few,TRBV7-2,TGTGCCAGCAGCTCTTATAGGGGGGACGAGCAGTACTTC,CASSSYRGDEQYF
TRBJ2-7,NA,once,TRBV15,TGTGCCACCAGCCGGACCGGCTACGAGCAGTACTTC,CATSRTGYEQYF
TRBJ1-2,NA,NA,TRBV2,TGTGCCAGCAGTGAGTCAGCAGGAAGGTGGAACTATGGCTACACCTTC,CASSESAGRWNYGYTF
TRBJ1-3,NA,NA,TRBV18,TGTGCCAGCTCACCATCGTCGGGCAGCCCAGCCTCTGGAAACACCATATATTTT,CASSPSSGSPASGNTIYF
TRBJ2-5,NA,once,TRBV15,TGTGCCACCAGCAGAGTCCCGGGGGCGAGGCAAGAGACCCAGTACTTC,CATSRVPGARQETQYF
TRBJ2-7,NA,NA,TRBV5-6,TGTGCCAGCAGCGCCCCAGGGGATTCCCTCTACGAGCAGTACTTC,CASSAPGDSLYEQYF
TRBJ2-7,TRBD2,NA,TRBV4-2,TGTGCCAGCAGCCAAGAGGGGGGGTACGAGCAGTACTTC,CASSQEGGYEQYF
TRBJ2-5,NA,NA,TRBV30,TGTGCCTGGAGTTCGGGAAACCAAGAGACCCAGTACTTC,CAWSSGNQETQYF
TRBJ1-5,NA,NA,TRBV19,TGTGCCAGTAGCCCCCTCCGGAGGCCTAGCAATCAGCCCCAGCATTTT,CASSPLRRPSNQPQHF
TRBJ1-4,TRBD1,few,TRBV9,TGTGCCAGCAGCCCCGTTAGTGGACAGGGCGAACTGTTTTTT,CASSPVSGQGELFF
TRBJ2-1,NA,NA,TRBV7-9,TGTGCCAGCAGCTTAGAATCGTCTCGAGAGTTCTTC,CASSLESSREFF
TRBJ2-7,NA,NA,TRBV11-3,TGTGCCAGCAGCTTAGGGGCAGGGAACGAGCAGTACTTC,CASSLGAGNEQYF
TRBJ1-5,NA,NA,TRBV7-2,TGTGCCAGCAGCTTAGAAGCGGGTTTCAATCAGCCCCAGCATTTT,CASSLEAGFNQPQHF
TRBJ2-1,NA,once,TRBV11-2,TGTGCCAGCAGCGCAGGGTCCCAGTTCTTC,CASSAGSQFF
TRBJ2-7,NA,NA,TRBV5-6,TGTGCCAGCAGCTTTTCGAGTCTAGTAGCCTACGAGCAGTACTTC,CASSFSSLVAYEQYF
TRBJ2-1,NA,many,TRBV6-4,TGTGCCAGCAGTGACGGGAACAAGTACAATGAGCAGTTCTTC,CASSDGNKYNEQFF
TRBJ2-3,NA,NA,TRBV6-1,TGTGCCAGCAACCTAAGACTCGGAGATACGCAGTATTTT,CASNLRLGDTQYF
TRBJ2-7,TRBD2,NA,TRBV30,TGTGCCTGGAGTGGGGCCCCCGGGACTAGCGGGAGGGCATGCCCCTGCTACGAGCAGTACTTC,CAWSGAPGTSGRACPCYEQYF
TRBJ2-7,NA,NA,TRBV6-1,TGTGCCAGTACCCTGGAGAGAGGTGCCTACGAGCAGTACTTC,CASTLERGAYEQYF
TRBJ2-1,NA,NA,TRBV27,TGTGCCAGCAGGGGGTTGGGGCGGAGCTCCTACAATGAGCAGTTCTTC,CASRGLGRSSYNEQFF
TRBJ1-5,NA,NA,TRBV2,TGTGCCAGCACGGCAGGACTAAATCAGCCCCAGCATTTT,CASTAGLNQPQHF
TRBJ2-1,TRBD2,NA,TRBV19,TGTGCCAGTAGGAGGAGGAGCGGGAGGGCCGCCGACTCCTACAATGAGCAGTTCTTC,CASRRRSGRAADSYNEQFF
TRBJ1-2,NA,once,TRBV9,TGTGCCAGCAGCGTAGACCCCCAGGGGAGGGAGAAAGGCTACACCTTC,CASSVDPQGREKGYTF
TRBJ1-5,NA,NA,TRBV12-2,TGTGCAAGTCGCCCTCTTCGACAGGGGCAACATGCGCGCAATCAGCCCCAGCATTTT,CASRPLRQGQHARNQPQHF
TRBJ2-7,NA,NA,TRBV5-6,TGTGCCAGCAGCTTGGGGGGCAGTTCTGGGGACGAGCAGTACTTC,CASSLGGSSGDEQYF
TRBJ2-1,TRBD2,NA,TRBV18,TGTGCCAGCTCACCCTTAGCGGGAACGACCTACAATGAGCAGTTCTTC,CASSPLAGTTYNEQFF
TRBJ1-1,NA,NA,TRBV29-1,TGCAGCGCCGGGACATCGGACACTGAAGCTTTCTTT,CSAGTSDTEAFF
TRBJ2-5,NA,NA,TRBV5-4,TGTGCCAGCTACAGGGATCAAGAGACCCAGTACTTC,CASYRDQETQYF
TRBJ1-2,NA,NA,TRBV5-4,TGTGCCAGCAGACTCGACGCATGGAACTATGGCTACACCTTC,CASRLDAWNYGYTF
TRBJ2-2,NA,NA,TRBV2,TGTGCCAGCAGCGAGACAGGCGTCGGGGAGCTGTTTTTT,CASSETGVGELFF
TRBJ2-3,NA,NA,TRBV9,TGTGCCAGCAGCGTTGGGCCGGCCTGGGAAGATACGCAGTATTTT,CASSVGPAWEDTQYF
TRBJ1-4,NA,once,TRBV7-9,TGTGCCAGCAGCTTAGGCGGGGTTAATGAAAAACTGTTTTTT,CASSLGGVNEKLFF
TRBJ2-7,TRBD2,NA,TRBV9,TGTGCCAGCAGCATAGGGACTAGCGGGAGGGATGAGCAGTACTTC,CASSIGTSGRDEQYF
TRBJ2-1,TRBD2,NA,TRBV7-2,TGTGCCAGCAGCTTAGATCCCGGGACTAAGCAGTTCTTC,CASSLDPGTKQFF
TRBJ1-5,NA,NA,TRBV19,TGTGCCAGTAGTATAGACAGGCTAAATCAGCCCCAGCATTTT,CASSIDRLNQPQHF
TRBJ2-1,TRBD2,NA,TRBV19,TGTGCCAGTAGTATAGCGGGAGGGCCAAGTGAGCAGTTCTTC,CASSIAGGPSEQFF